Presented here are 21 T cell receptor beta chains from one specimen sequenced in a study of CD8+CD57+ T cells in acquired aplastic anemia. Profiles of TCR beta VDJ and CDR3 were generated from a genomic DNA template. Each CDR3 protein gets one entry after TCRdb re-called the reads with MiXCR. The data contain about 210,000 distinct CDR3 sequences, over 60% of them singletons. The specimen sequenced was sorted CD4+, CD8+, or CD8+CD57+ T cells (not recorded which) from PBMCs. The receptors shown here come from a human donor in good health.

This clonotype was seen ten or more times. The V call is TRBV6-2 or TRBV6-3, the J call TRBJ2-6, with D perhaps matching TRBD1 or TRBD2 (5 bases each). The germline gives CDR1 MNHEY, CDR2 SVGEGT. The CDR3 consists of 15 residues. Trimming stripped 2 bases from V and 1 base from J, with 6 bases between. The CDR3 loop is CASSYEGSGANVLTF. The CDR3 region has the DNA TGTGCCAGCAGTTACGAGGGGTCTGGGGCCAACGTCCTGACTTTC.

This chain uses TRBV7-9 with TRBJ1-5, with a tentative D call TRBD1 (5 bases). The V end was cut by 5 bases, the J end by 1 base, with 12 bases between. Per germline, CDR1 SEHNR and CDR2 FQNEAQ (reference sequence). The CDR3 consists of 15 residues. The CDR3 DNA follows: TGTGCCAGCAGCGACCACCGGGACAGCAATCAGCCCCAGCATTTT. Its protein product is CASSDHRDSNQPQHF. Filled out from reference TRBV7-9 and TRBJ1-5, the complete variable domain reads DTGVSQNPRHKITKRGQNVTFRCDPISEHNRLYWYRQTLGQGPEFLTYFQNEAQLEKSRLLSDRFSAERPKGSFSTLEIQRTEQGDSAMYLCASSDHRDSNQPQHFGDGTRLSIL.

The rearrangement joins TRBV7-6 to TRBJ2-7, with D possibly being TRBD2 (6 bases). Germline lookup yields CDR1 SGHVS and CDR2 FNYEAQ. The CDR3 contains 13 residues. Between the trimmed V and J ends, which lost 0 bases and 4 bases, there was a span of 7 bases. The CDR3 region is CASSLALAYEQYF. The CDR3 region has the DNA TGTGCCAGCAGCTTAGCACTAGCATACGAGCAGTACTTC.

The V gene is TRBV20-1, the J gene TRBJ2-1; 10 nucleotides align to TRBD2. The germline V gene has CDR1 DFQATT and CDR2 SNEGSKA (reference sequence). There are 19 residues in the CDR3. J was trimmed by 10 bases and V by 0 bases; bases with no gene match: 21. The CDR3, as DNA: TGCAGTGCTAGAGATCAAGCGGGAGGGGGGGTTAGGGTGGAGCGCGAGCAGTTCTTC. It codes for CSARDQAGGGVRVEREQFF.

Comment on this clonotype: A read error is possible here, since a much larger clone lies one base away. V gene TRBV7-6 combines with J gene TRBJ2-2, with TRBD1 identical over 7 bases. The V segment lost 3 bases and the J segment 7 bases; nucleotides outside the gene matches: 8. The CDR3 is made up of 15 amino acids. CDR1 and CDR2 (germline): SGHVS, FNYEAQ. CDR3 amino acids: CASSFTGDADGELFF. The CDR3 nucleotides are TGTGCCAGCAGCTTCACAGGGGACGCAGACGGGGAGCTGTTTTTT.

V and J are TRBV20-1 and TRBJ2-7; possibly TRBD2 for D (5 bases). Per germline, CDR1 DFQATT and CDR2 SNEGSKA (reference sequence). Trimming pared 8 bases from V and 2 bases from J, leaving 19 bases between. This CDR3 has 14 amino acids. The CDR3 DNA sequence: TGCAGTCCCGGGATTAAGACGGGGACCTACGAGCAGTACTTC. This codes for CSPGIKTGTYEQYF.

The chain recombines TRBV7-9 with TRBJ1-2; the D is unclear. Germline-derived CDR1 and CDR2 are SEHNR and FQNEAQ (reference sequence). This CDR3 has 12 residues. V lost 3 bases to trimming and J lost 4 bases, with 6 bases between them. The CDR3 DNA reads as TGTGCCAGCAGCTTGGTAACCTATGGCTACACCTTC. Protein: CASSLVTYGYTF.

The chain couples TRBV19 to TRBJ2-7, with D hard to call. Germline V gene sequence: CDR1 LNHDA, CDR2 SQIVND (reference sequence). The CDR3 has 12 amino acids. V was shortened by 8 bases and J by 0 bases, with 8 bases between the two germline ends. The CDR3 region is CASSTGSYEQYF. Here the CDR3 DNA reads TGTGCCAGTTCGACTGGCTCCTACGAGCAGTACTTC.

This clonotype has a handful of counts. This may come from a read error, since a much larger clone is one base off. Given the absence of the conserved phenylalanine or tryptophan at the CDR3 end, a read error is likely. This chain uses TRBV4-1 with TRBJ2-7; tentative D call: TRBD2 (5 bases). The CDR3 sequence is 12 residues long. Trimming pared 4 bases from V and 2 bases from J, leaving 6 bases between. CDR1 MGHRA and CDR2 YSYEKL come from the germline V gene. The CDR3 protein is CASSRGPYEQYL. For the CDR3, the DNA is TGCGCCAGCAGCCGAGGGCCCTACGAGCAGTACCTC.

Here the CDR3 DNA reads TGTGCCAGCAGCAAGACAGGGGCGATCTTTTACAATGAGCAGTTCTTC. Protein sequence: CASSKTGAIFYNEQFF. This chain joins TRBV7-2 and TRBJ2-1, with 8 bases matching TRBD1. The CDR3 totals 16 residues. The junction had 10 bases not matched to a gene; V was cut back by 5 bases and J by 4 bases. Per germline, CDR1 SGHTA and CDR2 FQGNSA.

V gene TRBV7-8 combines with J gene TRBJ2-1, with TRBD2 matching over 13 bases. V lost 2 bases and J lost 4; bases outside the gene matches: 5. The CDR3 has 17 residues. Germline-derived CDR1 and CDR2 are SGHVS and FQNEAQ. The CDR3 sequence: CASSLPLTSGGYNEQFF. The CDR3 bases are TGTGCCAGCAGCTTACCCTTGACTAGCGGGGGGTACAATGAGCAGTTCTTC.

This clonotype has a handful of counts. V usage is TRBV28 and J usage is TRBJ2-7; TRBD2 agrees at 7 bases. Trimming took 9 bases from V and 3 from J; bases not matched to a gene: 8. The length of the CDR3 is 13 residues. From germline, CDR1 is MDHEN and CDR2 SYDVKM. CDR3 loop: CASIYGEGYEQYF. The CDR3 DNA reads TGTGCCAGTATATATGGGGAGGGCTACGAGCAGTACTTC.

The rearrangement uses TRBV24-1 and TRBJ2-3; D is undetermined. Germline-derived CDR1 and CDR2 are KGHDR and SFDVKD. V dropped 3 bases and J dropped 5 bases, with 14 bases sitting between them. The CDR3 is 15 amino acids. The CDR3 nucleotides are TGTGCCACCAGTGATGACATTTTCCGAGAAGATACGCAGTATTTT. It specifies CATSDDIFREDTQYF.

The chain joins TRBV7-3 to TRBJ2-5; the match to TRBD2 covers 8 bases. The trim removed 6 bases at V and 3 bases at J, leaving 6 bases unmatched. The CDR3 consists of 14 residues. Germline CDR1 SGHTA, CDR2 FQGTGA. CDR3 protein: CASSQTSAKETQYF. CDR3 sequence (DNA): TGTGCCAGCAGTCAGACTAGCGCGAAAGAGACCCAGTACTTC.

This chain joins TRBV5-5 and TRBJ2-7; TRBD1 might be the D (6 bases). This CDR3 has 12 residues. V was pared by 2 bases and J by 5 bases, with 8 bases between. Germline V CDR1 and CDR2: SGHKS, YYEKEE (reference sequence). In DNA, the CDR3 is TGTGCCAGCAGCTTACGGGACAACGAGCAGTACTTC. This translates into CASSLRDNEQYF.

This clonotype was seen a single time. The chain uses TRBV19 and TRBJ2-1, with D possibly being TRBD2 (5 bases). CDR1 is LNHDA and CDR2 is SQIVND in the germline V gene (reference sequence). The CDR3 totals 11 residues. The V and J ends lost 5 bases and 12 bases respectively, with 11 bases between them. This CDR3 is CASSGLRAQFF. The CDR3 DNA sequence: TGTGCCAGTAGTGGTTTGCGGGCGCAGTTCTTC.

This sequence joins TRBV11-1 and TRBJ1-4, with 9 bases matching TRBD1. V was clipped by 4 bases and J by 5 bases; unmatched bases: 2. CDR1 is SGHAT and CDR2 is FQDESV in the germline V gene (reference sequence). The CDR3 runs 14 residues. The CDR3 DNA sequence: TGTGCCAGCAGCTCCGGGACAGGGAATGAAAAACTGTTTTTT. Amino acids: CASSSGTGNEKLFF.

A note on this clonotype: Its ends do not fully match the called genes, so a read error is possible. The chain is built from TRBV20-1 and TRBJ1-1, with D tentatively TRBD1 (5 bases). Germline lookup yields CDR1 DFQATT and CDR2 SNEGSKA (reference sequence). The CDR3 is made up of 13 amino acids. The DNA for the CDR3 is TGCAGTGCTAGAGATGAGGGGAGCTCTGAAGCCTTCTTT. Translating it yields CSARDEGSSEAFF.

CDR3 sequence: CASSKSGGDNEQFF. CDR3 DNA: TGTGCCAGCAGCAAGTCGGGGGGTGACAATGAGCAGTTCTTC. V is TRBV3-1 and J is TRBJ2-1; 7 bases are shared with TRBD2. The CDR3 has 14 amino acids. Unmatched junction bases numbered 6, after V lost 5 bases and J lost 5 bases. Per germline, CDR1 LGHDT and CDR2 YNNKEL (reference sequence).

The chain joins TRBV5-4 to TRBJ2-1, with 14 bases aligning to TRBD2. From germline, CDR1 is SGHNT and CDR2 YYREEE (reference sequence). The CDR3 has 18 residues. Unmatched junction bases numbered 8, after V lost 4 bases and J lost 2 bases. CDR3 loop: CASSLGTSGSSAYNEQFF. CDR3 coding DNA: TGTGCCAGCAGCCTCGGGACTAGCGGGAGTTCGGCCTACAATGAGCAGTTCTTC. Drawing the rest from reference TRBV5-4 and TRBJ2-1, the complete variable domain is ETGVTQSPTHLIKTRGQQVTLRCSSQSGHNTVSWYQQALGQGPQFIFQYYREEENGRGNFPPRFSGLQFPNYSSELNVNALELDDSALYLCASSLGTSGSSAYNEQFFGPGTRLTVL.

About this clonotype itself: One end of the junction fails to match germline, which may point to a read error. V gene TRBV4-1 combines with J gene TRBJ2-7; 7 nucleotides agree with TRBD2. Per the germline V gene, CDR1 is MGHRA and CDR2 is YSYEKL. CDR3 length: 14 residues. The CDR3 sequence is CASNQQPSGYEQYF. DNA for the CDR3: TGCGCCAGCAACCAACAGCCTAGCGGCTACGAGCAGTACTTC.